Below, 10 T cell receptor beta chains from the same sample are listed, as sequenced in a study of blood T cell repertoires in COVID-19. Sequenced by immunoSEQ multiplex PCR; TCRdb stores in-frame clones only, minus some. The sample records hundreds of thousands of clones, 75% to 95% being singletons. Input material: PBMCs or T cells enriched from blood (not recorded which). Receptor source: a woman aged 18-35 years who had recovered from COVID-19.

J is TRBJ1-2 and V is TRBV5-4; D may be TRBD1 (5 bases). Germline V gives CDR1 SGHNT, CDR2 YYREEE (reference sequence). V was shortened by 5 bases and J by 4 bases, with 12 bases between the two germline ends. This CDR3 spans 13 amino acids. For the CDR3, the DNA is TGTGCCAGCAGTCCAGGGAGGTCCTATGGCTACACCTTC. This translates into CASSPGRSYGYTF.

This chain links TRBV7-9 with TRBJ1-1; D uncertain. CDR3 length equals 12 residues. Germline lookup yields CDR1 SEHNR and CDR2 FQNEAQ (reference sequence). The V and J ends lost 11 bases and 0 bases respectively, with 10 bases between them. The CDR3 reads CAPFEVNTEAFF. CDR3 nucleotide sequence: TGTGCCCCCTTCGAGGTGAACACTGAAGCTTTCTTT.

The chain employs TRBV28 and TRBJ1-4; 7 positions agree with TRBD1. Germline V lookup: CDR1 MDHEN, CDR2 SYDVKM. V lost 4 bases, J lost 10 bases, and 3 bases stayed unmatched. This CDR3 comprises 12 residues. The chain's CDR3 is CASSSGDRKLFF. The CDR3 DNA sequence: TGTGCCAGCAGTTCCGGGGACAGAAAACTGTTTTTT.

CDR3: CASSLFTGPFYGYTF. The CDR3 DNA sequence: TGTGCCAGCAGCTTATTTACAGGGCCTTTCTATGGCTACACCTTC. The chain combines TRBV7-8 with TRBJ1-2; tentative D call: TRBD1 (6 bases). V was pared by 2 bases and J by 4 bases, with 14 bases between. The CDR3 contains 15 residues. Germline assignment: CDR1 SGHVS and CDR2 FQNEAQ.

V is TRBV5-8 and J is TRBJ2-1; D gene ambiguous. The CDR3 is 13 residues long. Germline lookup yields CDR1 SGHTS and CDR2 YDEGEE. V was shortened by 1 base and J by 8 bases, with 10 bases between the two germline ends. CDR3 sequence: CASSLFIFHEQFF. CDR3 coding DNA: TGTGCCAGCAGCTTGTTTATATTTCATGAGCAGTTCTTC.

The chain links TRBV6-2 or TRBV6-3 to TRBJ2-1, with a tentative D call TRBD2 (5 bases). The germline V gene encodes CDR1 MNHEY and CDR2 SVGEGT. Trimming left V 6 bases short and J 13 bases short, with 16 bases between. CDR3 length equals 12 residues. Here the CDR3 reads CASSHSVPNQFF. CDR3 in DNA: TGTGCCAGCAGCCATAGCGTCCCGAATCAGTTCTTC.

The gene calls are TRBV19 and TRBJ1-4, with 8 bases fitting TRBD1. The germline V gene has CDR1 LNHDA and CDR2 SQIVND (reference sequence). V gave up 4 bases and J gave up 2 bases; unmatched junction bases: 9. CDR3 length: 17 amino acids. The CDR3 protein is CASSKPRQGRTNEKLFF. The CDR3 nucleotides read TGTGCCAGTAGTAAGCCCCGACAGGGGCGTACTAATGAAAAACTGTTTTTT.

The gene calls are TRBV27 and TRBJ2-7; 7 bases fit TRBD2. Germline-derived CDR1 and CDR2 are MNHEY and SMNVEV (reference sequence). With 6 bases clipped from V and 4 bases from J, the junction kept 6 bases outside the gene matches. This CDR3 comprises 13 residues. CDR3 amino acids: CASRSRGGYEQYF. The CDR3 coding sequence is TGTGCCAGCAGATCCCGGGGAGGGTACGAGCAGTACTTC.

The CDR3 region has the DNA TGTGCCACCAGGAACCCCGGGCAGGGCTCTGGAAACACCATATATTTT. As protein: CATRNPGQGSGNTIYF. The genes are TRBV15 and TRBJ1-3, with a tentative D call TRBD1 (5 bases). The CDR3 sequence is 16 residues long. Germline CDR1 and CDR2: LNHNV and YYDKDF (reference sequence). V was pared by 6 bases and J by 0 bases, with 15 bases between.

The chain combines TRBV3-1 (or the pseudogene TRBV3-2) with TRBJ1-6; D call uncertain. Germline-derived CDR1 and CDR2 are LGHDT and YNNKEL (reference sequence). CDR3 length equals 14 residues. Trimming left V 1 base short and J 6 bases short, with 7 bases between. CDR3 bases: TGTGCCAGCAGCCAAGCCGGGAGTAATTCACCCCTCCACTTT. Residues: CASSQAGSNSPLHF.